The rows below give T cell receptor beta chains drawn from one sample of a study of blood T cells in healthy people across ages. Each CDR3 protein is one row after TCRdb ran MiXCR on the 5' RACE reads. The table shows around 780,000 distinct CDR3 sequences, with roughly 50% occurring only once. The sample was blood. The receptor set was obtained from a man aged 40-50 years in good health. CDR3s include the opening cysteine and the closing phenylalanine or tryptophan. The order of the fields is V gene, clone size, D gene, J gene, CDR3 DNA, CDR3 protein. D genes are given only for firm matches. A row's size may be missing; if present it is once, few, many or a size class.

TRBV5-1	few	TRBD2	TRBJ2-1	TGCGCCAGCAGCCTCGGGACTAGCGGGAGAGATGAGCAGTTCTTC	CASSLGTSGRDEQFF
TRBV20-1	-	-	TRBJ2-1	TGCAGTGCTAGAGGGGCCAGGGCGTACGGTGAGCAGTTCTTC	CSARGARAYGEQFF
TRBV7-9	-	-	TRBJ1-6	TGTGCCAGCAGCGAACGCCAGGTTGACAATTCACCCCTCCACTTT	CASSERQVDNSPLHF
TRBV12-3/TRBV12-4	-	-	TRBJ2-7	TGTGCCAGCAGTTTAAGATTCCCCTACGAGCAGTACTTC	CASSLRFPYEQYF
TRBV6-2/TRBV6-3	-	TRBD2	TRBJ2-1	TGTGCCAGCAGTTCTCCCGGTTGGACTAGCGGGAGAGATGAGCAGTTCTTC	CASSSPGWTSGRDEQFF
TRBV7-9	few	-	TRBJ2-6	TGTGCCAGCAGCTTTGATCGCCGGGCAGGGCTTCTCTCTGGGGCCAACGTCCTGACTTTC	CASSFDRRAGLLSGANVLTF
TRBV25-1	-	TRBD2	TRBJ2-7	TGTGCCAGCAGTGAATATACTAGCGGTGCCTACGAGCAGTACTTC	CASSEYTSGAYEQYF
TRBV15	-	TRBD2	TRBJ2-1	TGTGCCACCAGCAGAGAGTCGGGGGGGAACAATGAGCAGTTCTTC	CATSRESGGNNEQFF
TRBV28	few	-	TRBJ2-7	TGTGCCATCATCGACAACGCCTACGAGCAGTACTTC	CAIIDNAYEQYF
TRBV28	-	TRBD1	TRBJ1-2	TGTGCCAGCACCAGGGGACAGGGGGCAGGTGGCTACACCTTC	CASTRGQGAGGYTF
TRBV6-6	-	-	TRBJ2-3	TGTGCCAGCAGTTATGAGCGGGTTAGGGATACGCAGTATTTT	CASSYERVRDTQYF
TRBV27	once	-	TRBJ2-5	TGTGCCAGCAGTCCTACCAACGGTATGCAAGAGACCCAGTACTTC	CASSPTNGMQETQYF
TRBV3-1	few	TRBD1	TRBJ2-1	TGTGCCAGCAGCCAAGACCCAGGGGGTGTTGGTTCCTACAATGAGCAGTTCTTC	CASSQDPGGVGSYNEQFF
TRBV5-1	few	-	TRBJ2-7	TGCGCCAGCAAAACGGGCGGGATGATCTACGAGCAGTACTTC	CASKTGGMIYEQYF
TRBV6-5	-	-	TRBJ1-2	TGTGCCAGCAGTTACTCCAGTGATGGCTATGGCTACACCTTC	CASSYSSDGYGYTF